This T cell receptor beta chain was sequenced during a study of T cell responses to AZD1222 COVID-19 vaccine. Study-level points and caveats: Among AZD1222 vaccinees, only five to seven were seropositive at baseline. Most donors were white British and more were female, and clonal diversity was possibly underestimated.

The table came from immunoSEQ multiplex PCR; TCRdb's copy has only in-frame clones and leaves some out. Of more than 120,000 clones listed, approximately 90% are singletons. A note on this clone: The antigen is unknown.

Sequencing used peripheral blood, obtained 28 days after the second AZD1222 dose. This TCR derives from an adult who received the AZD1222 COVID-19 vaccine.

The CDR3 nucleotides read TGTGCCAGCAGTAGATCAAACGACGGACACAATCAGCCCCAGCATTTT. Translating gives CASSRSNDGHNQPQHF. The rearrangement uses TRBV28 and TRBJ1-5, with a weak D call TRBD1 (5 bases). Germline CDR1 and CDR2: MDHEN and SYDVKM. The V end lost 5 bases, the J end lost 3 bases, and 17 bases lay between the germline ends. CDR3 length equals 16 residues.